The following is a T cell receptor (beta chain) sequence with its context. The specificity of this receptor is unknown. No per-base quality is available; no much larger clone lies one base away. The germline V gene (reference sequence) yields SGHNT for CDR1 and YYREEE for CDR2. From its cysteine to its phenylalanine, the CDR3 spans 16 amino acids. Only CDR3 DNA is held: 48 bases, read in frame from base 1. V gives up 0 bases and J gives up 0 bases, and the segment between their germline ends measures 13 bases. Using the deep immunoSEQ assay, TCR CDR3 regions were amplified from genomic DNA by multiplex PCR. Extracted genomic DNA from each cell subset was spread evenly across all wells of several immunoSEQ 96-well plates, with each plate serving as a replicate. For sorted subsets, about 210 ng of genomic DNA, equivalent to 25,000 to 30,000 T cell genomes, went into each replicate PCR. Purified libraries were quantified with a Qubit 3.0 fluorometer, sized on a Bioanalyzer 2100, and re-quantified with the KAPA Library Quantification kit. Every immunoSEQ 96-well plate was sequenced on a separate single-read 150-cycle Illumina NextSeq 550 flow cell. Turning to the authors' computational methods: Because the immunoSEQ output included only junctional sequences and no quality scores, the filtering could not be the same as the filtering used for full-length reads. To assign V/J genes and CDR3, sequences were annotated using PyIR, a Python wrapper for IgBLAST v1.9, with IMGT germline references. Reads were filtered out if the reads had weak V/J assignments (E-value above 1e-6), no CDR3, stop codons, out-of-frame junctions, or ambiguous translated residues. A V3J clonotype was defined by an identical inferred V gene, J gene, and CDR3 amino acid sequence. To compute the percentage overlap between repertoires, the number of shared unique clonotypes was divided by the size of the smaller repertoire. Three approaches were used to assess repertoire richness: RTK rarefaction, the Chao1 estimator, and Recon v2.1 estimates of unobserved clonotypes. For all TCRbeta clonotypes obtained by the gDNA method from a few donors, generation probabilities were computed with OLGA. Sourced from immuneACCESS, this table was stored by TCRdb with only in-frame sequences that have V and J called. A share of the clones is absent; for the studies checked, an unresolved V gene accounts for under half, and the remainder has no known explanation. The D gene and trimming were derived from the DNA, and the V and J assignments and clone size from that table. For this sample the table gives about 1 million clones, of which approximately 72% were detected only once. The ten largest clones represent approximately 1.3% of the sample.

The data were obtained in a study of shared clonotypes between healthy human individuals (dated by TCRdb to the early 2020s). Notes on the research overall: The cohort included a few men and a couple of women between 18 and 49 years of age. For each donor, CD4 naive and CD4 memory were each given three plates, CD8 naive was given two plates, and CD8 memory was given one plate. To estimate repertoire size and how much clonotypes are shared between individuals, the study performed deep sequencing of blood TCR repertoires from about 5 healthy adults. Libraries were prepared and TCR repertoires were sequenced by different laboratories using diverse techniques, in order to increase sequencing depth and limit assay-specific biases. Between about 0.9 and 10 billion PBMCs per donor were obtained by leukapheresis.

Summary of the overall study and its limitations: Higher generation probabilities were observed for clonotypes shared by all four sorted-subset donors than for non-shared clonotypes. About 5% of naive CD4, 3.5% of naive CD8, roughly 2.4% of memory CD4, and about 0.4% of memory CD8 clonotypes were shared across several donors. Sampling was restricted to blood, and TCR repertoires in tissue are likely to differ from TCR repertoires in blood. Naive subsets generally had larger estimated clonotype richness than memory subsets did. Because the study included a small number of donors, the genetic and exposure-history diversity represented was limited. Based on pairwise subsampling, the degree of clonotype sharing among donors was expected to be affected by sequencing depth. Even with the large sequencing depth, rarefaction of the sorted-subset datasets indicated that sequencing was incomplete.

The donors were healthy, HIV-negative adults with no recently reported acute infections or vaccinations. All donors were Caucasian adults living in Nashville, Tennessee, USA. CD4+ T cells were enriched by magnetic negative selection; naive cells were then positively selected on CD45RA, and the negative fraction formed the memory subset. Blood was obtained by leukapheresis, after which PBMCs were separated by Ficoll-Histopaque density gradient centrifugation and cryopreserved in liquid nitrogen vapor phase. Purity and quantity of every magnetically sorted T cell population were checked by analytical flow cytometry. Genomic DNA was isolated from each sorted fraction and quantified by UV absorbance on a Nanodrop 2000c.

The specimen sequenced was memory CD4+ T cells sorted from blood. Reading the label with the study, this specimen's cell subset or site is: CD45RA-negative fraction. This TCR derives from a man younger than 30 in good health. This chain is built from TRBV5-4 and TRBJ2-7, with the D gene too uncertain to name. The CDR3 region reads CASSLAGGRSSYEQYF. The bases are TGTGCCAGCAGCTTGGCGGGCGGAAGGAGCTCCTACGAGCAGTACTTC.